The 2 T cell receptor beta chains below were found in one sample sequenced in a study of T cells after yellow fever vaccination. TCRdb processed the 5' RACE reads anew with MiXCR; each CDR3 protein has one entry. The data hold fewer than 35,000 distinct CDR3 sequences, with about 10% observed a single time. The sample in question was PBMCs, either bulk or a sorted T-cell subset (CD4+, CD8+, memory, or dextramer-sorted; not recorded which), obtained approximately 15 days after the first yellow fever vaccination. All receptors derive from a man aged 18 to 29 who received the YFV17D yellow fever vaccine.

This clonotype showed up many times. V usage is TRBV6-2 or TRBV6-3 and J usage is TRBJ1-5; 8 bases agree with TRBD1. This CDR3 comprises 14 residues. CDR1 is MNHEY, CDR2 SVGEGT, per germline. The trim removed 6 bases at V and 9 bases at J, leaving 10 bases unmatched. In DNA, the CDR3 is TGTGCCAGCAGCCGCGGACAGGGTACATGGCCCCAGCATTTT. Translating gives CASSRGQGTWPQHF.

This clonotype was detected ten times or more. This chain joins TRBV2 and TRBJ1-2; no firm D call. This CDR3 spans 14 amino acids. Germline values: CDR1 SNHLY, CDR2 FYNNEI. The V end lost 7 bases, the J end lost 1 base, and 13 bases lay between the germline ends. CDR3 amino acids: CASKAAANNYGYTF. The CDR3 region has the DNA TGTGCCAGCAAGGCCGCAGCGAATAACTATGGCTACACCTTC.